This TCR beta chain was identified during a study of T cells in Graves' hyperthyroidism and ophthalmopathy. Blood dates from first hyperthyroidism diagnosis, before any ophthalmopathy symptoms. PBMCs came from more than 8.5 ml fresh peripheral blood. CDR1 and CDR2 (germline): GTSNPN, SVGIG (reference sequence). V lost 4 bases and J 1 base, leaving 13 bases between the germline ends. The CDR3 has 14 amino acids. It was RNA transcripts that yielded the amplified TCR beta CDR3 regions. First-round RT-PCR targeting the TCR CDR3 was performed with the HTBI primer set. TCRdb reprocessed the multiplex PCR reads with MiXCR, giving one entry per CDR3 protein. The repertoire includes hundreds of thousands of distinct CDR3 sequences, 14% of them detected once, and around 5.4% sits in the top ten.

The TCR comes from a woman aged 25 to 45 with Graves' hyperthyroidism that later progressed to Graves' ophthalmopathy. The gene calls are TRBV30 and TRBJ1-1, with D unclear. Sequences were obtained from blood. The CDR3 DNA is TGTGCCTGGATTCCCTGGACGGCGAACACTGAAGCTTTCTTT. As protein: CAWIPWTANTEAFF.